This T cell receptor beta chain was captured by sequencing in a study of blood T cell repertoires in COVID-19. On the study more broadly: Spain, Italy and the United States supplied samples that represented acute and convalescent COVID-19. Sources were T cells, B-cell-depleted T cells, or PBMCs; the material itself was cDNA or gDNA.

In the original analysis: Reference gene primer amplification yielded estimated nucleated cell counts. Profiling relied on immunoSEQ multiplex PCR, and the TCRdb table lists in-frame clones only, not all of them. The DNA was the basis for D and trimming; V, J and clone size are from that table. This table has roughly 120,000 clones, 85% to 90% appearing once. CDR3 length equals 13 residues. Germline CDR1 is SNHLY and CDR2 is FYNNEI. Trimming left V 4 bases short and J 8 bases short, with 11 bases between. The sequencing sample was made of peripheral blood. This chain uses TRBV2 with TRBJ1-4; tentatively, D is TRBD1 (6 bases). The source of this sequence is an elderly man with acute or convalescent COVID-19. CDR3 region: CASSGGGREKLFF. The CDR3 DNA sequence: TGTGCCAGCAGTGGAGGGGGACGGGAAAAACTGTTTTTT.